Listed below are T cell receptor beta chains from one sample, sequenced in a study of blood T cell repertoires in COVID-19. Clones were sequenced by immunoSEQ multiplex PCR, and TCRdb holds only the in-frame ones, with some missing. The sample holds 200,000 to 300,000 clones, around nine tenths seen once. The sample was peripheral blood. Receptors originate from a man aged 25 to 45 with active or convalescent COVID-19. Each CDR3 is given with its conserved first and last residue.

V gene: TRBV6-2/TRBV6-3
CDR3 protein: CASSKETGVLVEQYF

V gene: TRBV6-2/TRBV6-3
CDR3 protein: CASSPRTEAFF

V gene: TRBV7-2
CDR3 protein: CASSQGGRGHGYTF

V gene: TRBV7-6
CDR3 protein: CASSLEGGMRIRGTRYGYTF

V gene: TRBV4-3
CDR3 protein: CASSQESTGGVTEAFF

V gene: TRBV5-6
CDR3 protein: CASSWGTGPNNAEAFF

V gene: TRBV4-3
CDR3 protein: CASSQIAGGFSSGANVLTF

V gene: TRBV16
CDR3 protein: CASSPAVETQYF

V gene: TRBV30
CDR3 protein: CAWSNGQGDTEAFF

V gene: TRBV5-6
CDR3 protein: CASSWGQTMNTEAFF

V gene: TRBV27
CDR3 protein: CASSLAAYTQQFF

V gene: TRBV7-8
CDR3 protein: CASSPTRGGHSKTSYNEQFF

V gene: TRBV10-3
CDR3 protein: CAISELVLSTDTQYF

V gene: TRBV7-8
CDR3 protein: CASRQTTGDGELFF

V gene: TRBV5-1
CDR3 protein: CASSLGQYYEQYF

V gene: TRBV6-5
CDR3 protein: CASTPFSSGDTEAFF

V gene: TRBV3-1/TRBV3-2
CDR3 protein: CASSQPILAGGYNEQFF

V gene: TRBV3-1/TRBV3-2
CDR3 protein: CASSRAGSYNEQFF

V gene: TRBV2
CDR3 protein: CASSGDRGLSDTQYF

V gene: TRBV19
CDR3 protein: CASSTTGNTEAFF

V gene: TRBV2
CDR3 protein: CASSEAGTVTNYGYTF

V gene: TRBV5-4
CDR3 protein: CASSHGGGQGVGGELFF

V gene: TRBV5-4
CDR3 protein: CASSWERSYNSPLHF

V gene: TRBV7-9
CDR3 protein: CASGSSGYAEAFF

V gene: TRBV19
CDR3 protein: CASSELRGTDTQYF

V gene: TRBV7-2
CDR3 protein: CASSFLPRNTEAFF

V gene: TRBV7-2
CDR3 protein: CASSTAGGSRAKNIQYF

V gene: TRBV6-5
CDR3 protein: CASSSHGQGNSPLHF

V gene: TRBV6-5
CDR3 protein: CASRPGQGSYEQYF

V gene: TRBV19
CDR3 protein: CASMSVAGGNTIYF

V gene: TRBV30
CDR3 protein: CAWSASRTGNTIYF

V gene: TRBV5-1
CDR3 protein: CASSLDGGLIPYEQYF

V gene: TRBV9
CDR3 protein: CASSEEGLLSPNEQYF

V gene: TRBV6-6
CDR3 protein: CASSRGQSEAFF

V gene: TRBV4-1
CDR3 protein: CASSPIQGSYEQYF

V gene: TRBV7-6
CDR3 protein: CASSLYVGTGGNSPLHF

V gene: TRBV19
CDR3 protein: CASSGTASPNTIYF

V gene: TRBV19
CDR3 protein: CASKQSVGSEKLFF

V gene: TRBV11-2
CDR3 protein: CASSLGTGGSTDTQYF

V gene: TRBV7-8
CDR3 protein: CASSLARTSGGYEQYF

V gene: TRBV5-1
CDR3 protein: CASSFNGGQSTDTQYF

V gene: TRBV7-2
CDR3 protein: CASSQAGGRFYF

V gene: TRBV11-2
CDR3 protein: CASSFGQGGSSTDTQYF